The 7 T cell receptor beta chains in this list originate from one sample, sequenced in a study of blood T cell repertoires in COVID-19 (dated by TCRdb to between 2020 and 2021). Libraries were constructed by the immunoSEQ multiplex PCR assay. In TCRdb, the immuneACCESS table is reduced to in-frame sequences with V and J assigned. These tables do not hold every clone; where another copy was compared, an unresolved V gene accounts for under half, and the others remain unexplained. The sample has about 410,000 clones on record, roughly 85% of them singletons. The ten most abundant clones make up 1.4% of the sample. Sequencing used peripheral blood. The receptors originated from a woman in her twenties or thirties with active or convalescent COVID-19.

The chain uses TRBV7-6 and TRBJ2-5, with TRBD2 matching 7 bases. There are 14 residues in the CDR3. V was clipped by 3 bases and J by 3 bases; unmatched bases: 4. Germline V gene data show CDR1 as SGHVS and CDR2 as FNYEAQ. CDR3 in DNA: TGTGCCAGCAGCTTGGGGGGGGTTAAAGAGACCCAGTACTTC. Protein sequence: CASSLGGVKETQYF.

This sequence joins TRBV6-1 and TRBJ2-7; D is uncertain. V gave up 1 base and J gave up 2 bases, with 12 bases separating them. Germline V gene sequence: CDR1 MNHNS, CDR2 SASEGT. The CDR3 loop spans 15 amino acids. This CDR3 is CASSEGRSLAYEQYF. For the CDR3, the DNA is TGTGCCAGCAGTGAAGGGCGGAGCTTGGCCTACGAGCAGTACTTC.

V is TRBV10-3 and J is TRBJ1-1; TRBD1 matches at 7 bases. The CDR3 has 15 residues. The V gene's germline CDR1 is ENHRY and CDR2 SYGVKD. V shed 0 bases, J shed 4 bases, and the junction held 5 bases outside the gene matches. The CDR3, as DNA: TGTGCCATCAGTGAGTCCCGACAGGGTGGCACTGAAGCTTTCTTT. Translating gives CAISESRQGGTEAFF.

This chain uses TRBV4-1 with TRBJ2-7; D gene ambiguous. Trimming took off 0 bases at V and 6 bases at J, with 15 bases between the two ends. CDR1 is MGHRA and CDR2 is YSYEKL in the germline V gene. The CDR3 runs 15 residues. CDR3 protein: CASSQDSSFRPEQYF. The DNA of the CDR3 is TGCGCCAGCAGCCAAGATTCGAGTTTCAGGCCCGAGCAGTACTTC.

The gene calls are TRBV4-1 and TRBJ1-1, with D perhaps matching TRBD1 (6 bases). The CDR3 is made up of 14 amino acids. With 0 bases removed from V and 4 bases from J, the gap between germline ends came to 9 bases. Germline lookup yields CDR1 MGHRA and CDR2 YSYEKL. The CDR3 region has the DNA TGCGCCAGCAGCCAAGATATGACAGGCACTGAAGCTTTCTTT. Its translation is CASSQDMTGTEAFF.

The rearrangement joins TRBV5-1 to TRBJ1-2; 8 bases match TRBD1. V trimming: 1 base; J trimming: 7 bases; junction bases outside the gene matches: 9. Looked up from germline, CDR1 is SGHRS and CDR2 is YFSETQ. This CDR3 is built from 15 residues. The CDR3 protein is CASSLQSSGGSGYTF. Written as DNA, the CDR3 is TGCGCCAGCAGCTTGCAATCATCAGGGGGCTCTGGCTACACCTTC.

The chain employs TRBV24-1 and TRBJ1-5; unclear D gene. The CDR3 runs to 13 residues. Germline V gene lookup returns CDR1 KGHDR and CDR2 SFDVKD. With 3 bases removed from V and 7 bases from J, the gap between germline ends came to 9 bases. CDR3 nucleotide sequence: TGTGCCACCAGTGATGCTGGGAGCCAGCCCCAGCATTTT. Translation: CATSDAGSQPQHF.